This TCR beta chain is drawn from a study of cytomegalovirus exposure and HLA in healthy donors. Study-level results: For most subjects, TCR beta sequences were reported to predict HLA-A and HLA-B alleles with accuracy.

The length of the CDR3 is 16 residues. Germline CDR1 reads SGHDT; CDR2 reads YYEEEE. V was clipped by 4 bases and J by 5 bases; unmatched bases: 15. With 60 Vbeta and 13 Jbeta primers, the PCR was carried out. Clones were sequenced by immunoSEQ multiplex PCR, and TCRdb holds only the in-frame ones, with some missing. The sample has fewer than 250,000 clones, under 80% seen once. Points on this clone: Its antigen is undetermined.

Sample: PBMCs. The receptor comes from a man aged 25 to 40 in good health and CMV-seropositive. The chain employs TRBV5-6 and TRBJ2-7, with 7 positions matching TRBD1. The CDR3 DNA is TGTGCCAGCAGCCGCATCCCTCGGAACAGGGGAAACGAGCAGTACTTC. It encodes CASSRIPRNRGNEQYF.